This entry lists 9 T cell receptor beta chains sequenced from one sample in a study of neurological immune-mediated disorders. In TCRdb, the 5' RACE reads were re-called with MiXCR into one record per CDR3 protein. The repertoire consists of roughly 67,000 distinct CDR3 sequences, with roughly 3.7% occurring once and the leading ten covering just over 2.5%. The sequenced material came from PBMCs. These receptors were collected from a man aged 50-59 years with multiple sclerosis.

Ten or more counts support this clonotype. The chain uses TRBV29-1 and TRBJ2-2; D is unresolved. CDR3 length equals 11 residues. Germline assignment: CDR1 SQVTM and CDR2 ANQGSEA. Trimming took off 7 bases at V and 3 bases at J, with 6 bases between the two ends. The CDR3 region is CSAADTGELFF. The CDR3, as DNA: TGCAGCGCCGCCGACACCGGGGAGCTGTTTTTT.

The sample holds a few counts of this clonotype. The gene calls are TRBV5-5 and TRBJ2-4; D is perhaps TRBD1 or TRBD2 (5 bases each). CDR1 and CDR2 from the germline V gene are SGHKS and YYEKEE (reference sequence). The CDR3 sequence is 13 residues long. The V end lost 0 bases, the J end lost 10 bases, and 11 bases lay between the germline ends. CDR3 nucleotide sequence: TGTGCCAGCAGCTTGGATTGGGGGAGAATTCAGTACTTC. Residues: CASSLDWGRIQYF.

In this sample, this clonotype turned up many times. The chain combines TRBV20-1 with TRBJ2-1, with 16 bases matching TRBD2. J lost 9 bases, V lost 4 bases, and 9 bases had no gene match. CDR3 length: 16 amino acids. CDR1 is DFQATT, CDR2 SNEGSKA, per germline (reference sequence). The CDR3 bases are TGCAGTGCTACCCTCGGGACTAGCGGGGGGGCAGGTGAGCAGTTCTTC. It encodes CSATLGTSGGAGEQFF.

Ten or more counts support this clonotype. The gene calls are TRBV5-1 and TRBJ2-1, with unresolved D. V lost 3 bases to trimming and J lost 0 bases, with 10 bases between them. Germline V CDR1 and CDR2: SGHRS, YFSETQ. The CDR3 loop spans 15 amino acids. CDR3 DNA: TGCGCCAGCAGCTCCGGCTTTAGCTCCTACAATGAGCAGTTCTTC. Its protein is CASSSGFSSYNEQFF.

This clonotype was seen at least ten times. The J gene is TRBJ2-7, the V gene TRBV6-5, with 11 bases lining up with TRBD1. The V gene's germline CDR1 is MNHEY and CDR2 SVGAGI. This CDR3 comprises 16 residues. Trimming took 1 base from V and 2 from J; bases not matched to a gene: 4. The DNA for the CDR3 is TGTGCCAGCAGTTACTACACGGGACAGGGGGCCTACGAGCAGTACTTC. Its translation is CASSYYTGQGAYEQYF.

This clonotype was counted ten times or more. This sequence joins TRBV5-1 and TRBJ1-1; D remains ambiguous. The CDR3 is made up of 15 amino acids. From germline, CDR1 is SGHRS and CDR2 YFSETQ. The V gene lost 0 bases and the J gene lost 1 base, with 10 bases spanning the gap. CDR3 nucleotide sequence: TGCGCCAGCAGCTTGGATGGTTGGGGGAACACTGAAGCTTTCTTT. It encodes CASSLDGWGNTEAFF. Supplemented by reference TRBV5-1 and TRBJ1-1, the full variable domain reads KAGVTQTPRYLIKTRGQQVTLSCSPISGHRSVSWYQQTPGQGLQFLFEYFSETQRNKGNFPGRFSGRQFSNSRSEMNVSTLELGDSALYLCASSLDGWGNTEAFFGQGTRLTVV.

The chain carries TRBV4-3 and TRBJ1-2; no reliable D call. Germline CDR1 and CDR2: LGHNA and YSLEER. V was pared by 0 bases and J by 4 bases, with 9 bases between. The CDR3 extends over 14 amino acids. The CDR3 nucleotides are TGCGCCAGCAGCCAAGATAGGACTCTCTATGGCTACACCTTC. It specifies CASSQDRTLYGYTF.

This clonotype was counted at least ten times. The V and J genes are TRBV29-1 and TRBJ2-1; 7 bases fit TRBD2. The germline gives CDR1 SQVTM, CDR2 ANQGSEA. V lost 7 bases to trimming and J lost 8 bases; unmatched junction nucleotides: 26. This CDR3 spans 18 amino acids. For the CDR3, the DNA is TGCAGCGCCTTCTTAATCCTAAGCGGGGTGTTTTTACGCGATGAGCAGTTCTTC. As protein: CSAFLILSGVFLRDEQFF.

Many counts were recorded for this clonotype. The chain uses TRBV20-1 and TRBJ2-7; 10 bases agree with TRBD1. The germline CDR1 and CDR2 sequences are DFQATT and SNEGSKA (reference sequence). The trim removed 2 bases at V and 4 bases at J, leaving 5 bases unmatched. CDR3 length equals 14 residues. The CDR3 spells CSARSPGQGYEQYF. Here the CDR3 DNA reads TGCAGTGCTAGAAGCCCGGGACAGGGGTACGAGCAGTACTTC.